This T cell receptor beta chain was recovered during a study of shared clonotypes between healthy human individuals. Study-level points and caveats: Clonotype sharing among donors was expected to depend on sequencing depth. About 5% of naive CD4 clonotypes were shared across a few donors.

As to this clone: Its antigen is as yet unknown.

The V and J ends lost 4 bases and 0 bases respectively, with 14 bases between them. The germline V gene has CDR1 SGHRS and CDR2 YFSETQ. CDR3 length equals 16 residues. Genomic DNA belonging to each subset was distributed in equal measure over several immunoSEQ plates. TCRdb's table, derived via immunoSEQ multiplex PCR, lists solely in-frame clones and lacks some. Here the sample spans some 2,000,000 clones, approximately 96% being singletons. The chain couples TRBV5-1 to TRBJ1-3; D call uncertain. This TCR was sampled from a man aged 18 to 29 in good health. Sequenced input: naive CD4+ T cells sorted from blood. The subset denotes: CD45RA+ positively selected. CDR3 loop: CASSALDPYSGNTIYF. The CDR3 nucleotides are TGCGCCAGCAGCGCCCTGGACCCTTACTCTGGAAACACCATATATTTT.